The entry below gives a single T cell receptor (beta chain) sequence along with its context. Its antigen is unidentified. The data belong to a study of PD-1 blockade in mismatch repair-deficient tumors. In the study overall: Enrolled about 2013-2017, patients had progressing, pretreated mismatch repair-deficient cancers of about a dozen types. Overall study findings and caveats: Rapid post-treatment expansion, then contraction, generally preceding radiologic response, marked tumor-resident clones.

The protocol was immunoSEQ multiplex PCR, while the TCRdb copy is restricted to in-frame clones and leaves out a portion. Of about 100,000 clones in the sample, 82% were seen once. Every patient had mismatch repair deficiency by PCR or immunohistochemistry. CDR1 MNHEY and CDR2 SMNVEV come from the germline V gene (reference sequence). The CDR3 contains 15 residues. With V trimmed by 4 bases and J by 4 bases, 5 bases remained unmatched. The sequencing here drew on peripheral blood, taken roughly eight months after starting pembrolizumab. V and J are TRBV27 and TRBJ2-3, with TRBD2 matching over 10 bases. This clonotype was obtained from an adult with mismatch repair-deficient cancer. CDR3 in DNA: TGTGCCAGCAGTTATCTAGCGGGAGTACCAGATACGCAGTATTTT. Amino acid sequence: CASSYLAGVPDTQYF.